The entry below gives a single TCR beta chain sequence along with its context. The antigen remains undetermined. One end of the junction is discordant with germline, which a read error may explain. The source of the sample is a study of T cells in Graves' hyperthyroidism and ophthalmopathy. Study-wide findings and caveats: The model's output predicted ophthalmopathy at a median of roughly 6.9 months prior to onset.

The investigators amplified TCR beta CDR3 regions from RNA transcripts. Primed by the HTBI set, a first-round RT-PCR was run on the TCR CDR3. Each CDR3 protein gets one entry after TCRdb re-called the multiplex PCR reads with MiXCR. The table shows approximately 400,000 distinct CDR3 sequences, with approximately 17% occurring only once. Germline assignment: CDR1 SGHRS and CDR2 YFSETQ. CDR3 length: 18 amino acids. Individuals with ophthalmopathy presented a Clinical Activity Score of at least 3, a NOSPECS grade of at least 4 and a duration under 3 months. The diagnostic basis comprised clinical symptoms, serum thyroxine and TRAb, thyroid ultrasound and orbital computed tomography.

This sequence originates from a man aged 18 to 35 with Graves' ophthalmopathy. The J gene is TRBJ2-6, the V gene TRBV5-1, with TRBD1 matching 10 bases. Sequencing used blood. CDR3 sequence reads: CASSYGTGAISGANVLTF. DNA of the CDR3: TGCGCCAGCAGCTATGGGACAGGGGCTATCTCTGGTGCCAACGTCCTGACTTTC.